Below are 15 T cell receptor beta chains sequenced from a single sample in a study of T-cell reconstitution after alpha-beta-depleted transplantation in children. Researchers prepared the TCRbeta library using unique molecular identifiers, the study reports. A single record per CDR3 protein comes from TCRdb applying MiXCR to the PCR reads. The repertoire has 550,000 to 600,000 distinct CDR3 sequences, around 23% of them found once; the top ten carry roughly an eighth. The sample in question was PBMCs, mostly from graft donor cells, obtained 360 days after TCRalphabeta/CD19-depleted stem cell transplant. The receptors here all came from a boy younger than two who had a stem cell transplant for acute myeloid leukemia, so the T cells may come from the graft donor.

This clonotype was counted ten times or more. V usage is TRBV24-1 and J usage is TRBJ2-1; 7 nucleotides align to TRBD1. Germline-derived CDR1 and CDR2 are KGHDR and SFDVKD. V trimming: 3 bases; J trimming: 2 bases; junction bases outside the gene matches: 6. This CDR3 comprises 16 residues. The CDR3: CATSDVVTGPYNEQFF. The CDR3 region has the DNA TGTGCCACCAGTGATGTGGTGACAGGGCCCTACAATGAGCAGTTCTTC.

This clonotype was counted at least ten times. The rearrangement uses TRBV5-1 and TRBJ1-4, with D unresolved. Germline CDR1 is SGHRS and CDR2 is YFSETQ. V dropped 0 bases and J dropped 6 bases, with 15 bases sitting between them. The CDR3 runs to 16 residues. CDR3 amino acids: CASSLDWSGVDEKLFF. The DNA of the CDR3 is TGCGCCAGCAGCTTGGATTGGTCCGGGGTTGATGAAAAACTGTTTTTT.

The table lists this clonotype with many counts. The chain recombines TRBV11-2 with TRBJ2-1; no firm D call. V lost 4 bases, J lost 5 bases, and 15 bases lay in between. This CDR3 spans 15 amino acids. Germline-derived CDR1 and CDR2 are SGHAT and FQNNGV. The CDR3: CASSSPLLGNNEQFF. CDR3 nucleotide sequence: TGTGCCAGCAGCTCGCCCCTTTTGGGGAACAATGAGCAGTTCTTC.

This clonotype was seen many times. The genes are TRBV12-3 or TRBV12-4 and TRBJ2-1; tentatively, D is TRBD1 (6 bases). V was trimmed by 7 bases and J by 6 bases, leaving 10 bases between them. CDR3 length: 12 amino acids. Here the CDR3 DNA reads TGTGCCAGCACCCCGGACAGCAATGAGCAGTTCTTC. Amino acid sequence: CASTPDSNEQFF.

This clonotype was seen a few times. The chain employs TRBV6-5 and TRBJ1-2; 7 nucleotides match TRBD1. The CDR3 length is 14 residues. Germline V lookup: CDR1 MNHEY, CDR2 SVGAGI. With 4 bases clipped from V and 1 base from J, the junction kept 3 bases outside the gene matches. The chain's CDR3 is CASSLQGSNYGYTF. CDR3 bases: TGTGCCAGCAGTTTACAGGGGAGTAACTATGGCTACACCTTC.

Comment on this clonotype: A much larger clonotype is one base distant, so this may be a read error. This chain connects TRBV28 to TRBJ1-5; the D is unclear. The CDR3 extends over 12 amino acids. CDR1 MDHEN and CDR2 SYDVKM come from the germline V gene. V dropped 3 bases and J dropped 4 bases, with 4 bases sitting between them. The CDR3 protein is CASSLRNQPQHF. DNA of the CDR3: TGTGCCAGCAGTTTGCGGAATCAGCCCCAGCATTTT.

This clonotype was detected only a few times. V gene TRBV10-2 combines with J gene TRBJ2-3, with D tentatively TRBD1 or TRBD2 (5 bases each). The CDR3 is 12 residues long. Germline V CDR1 and CDR2: WSHSY, SAAADI. With 3 bases removed from V and 9 bases from J, the gap between germline ends came to 10 bases. CDR3 region: CASSDLAGTQYF. CDR3 nucleotides: TGCGCCAGCAGTGATCTAGCAGGGACGCAGTATTTT.

There are a few counts of this clonotype. The chain joins TRBV15 to TRBJ2-7; 10 bases match TRBD1. Germline lookup yields CDR1 LNHNV and CDR2 YYDKDF (reference sequence). This CDR3 has 16 residues. V gave up 2 bases and J gave up 5 bases; unmatched junction bases: 9. The CDR3 is CATSRFRTGGKDEQYF. In DNA, the CDR3 is TGTGCCACCAGCAGATTCCGGACAGGGGGGAAGGACGAGCAGTACTTC.

This chain uses TRBV15 with TRBJ2-7; no clear D gene. Trimming pared 1 base from V and 6 bases from J, leaving 10 bases between. There are 13 residues in the CDR3. CDR1 is LNHNV and CDR2 is YYDKDF in the germline V gene (reference sequence). CDR3 sequence (DNA): TGTGCCACCAGCAGAGCTGGCCGACGCGAGCAGTACGTC. Encoded protein: CATSRAGRREQYV.

This clonotype was recorded many times. The J gene is TRBJ2-1, the V gene TRBV7-2; D may be TRBD2 (5 bases). CDR1 SGHTA and CDR2 FQGNSA come from the germline V gene. V was clipped by 5 bases and J by 6 bases, with 23 bases between them. The CDR3 is 17 amino acids. CDR3 nucleotides: TGTGCCAGCAGCAAAAAGTCGAGCGGACTCGACCCCAATGAGCAGTTCTTC. Translated: CASSKKSSGLDPNEQFF.

This clonotype showed up many times. The rearrangement joins TRBV5-6 to TRBJ2-1; D is uncertain. Trimming removed 1 base at V and 7 bases at J, with 6 bases between. Per the germline V gene, CDR1 is SGHDT and CDR2 is YYEEEE. The CDR3 runs to 12 residues. The CDR3 sequence is CASSLPANEQFF. The CDR3 DNA reads TGTGCCAGCAGCTTGCCAGCGAATGAGCAGTTCTTC. The full variable domain, completed using reference TRBV5-6 and TRBJ2-1, is DAGVTQSPTHLIKTRGQQVTLRCSPKSGHDTVSWYQQALGQGPQFIFQYYEEEERQRGNFPDRFSGHQFPNYSSELNVNALLLGDSALYLCASSLPANEQFFGPGTRLTVL.

The sample holds many counts of this clonotype. V gene TRBV27 combines with J gene TRBJ1-4; TRBD1 aligns across 8 bases. CDR1 is MNHEY and CDR2 is SMNVEV in the germline V gene (reference sequence). The junction had 8 bases not matched to a gene; V was cut back by 6 bases and J by 8 bases. This CDR3 is 14 amino acids long. The CDR3 nucleotides read TGTGCCAGCAGCCGGACAGGGTGGCAGGAAAAACTGTTTTTT. Encoded protein: CASSRTGWQEKLFF.

A few counts support this clonotype. The J gene is TRBJ2-7, the V gene TRBV20-1; D uncertain. Looked up from germline, CDR1 is DFQATT and CDR2 is SNEGSKA (reference sequence). This CDR3 is built from 14 residues. Deletions cut 4 bases from V and 4 bases from J, with 17 bases between. CDR3 sequence: CSATSIPSSYEQYV. The CDR3 bases are TGCAGTGCTACGTCTATCCCGTCGTCGTACGAGCAGTACGTC.

The rearrangement joins TRBV7-2 to TRBJ2-3; 10 bases map to TRBD1. The length of the CDR3 is 17 residues. V dropped 5 bases and J dropped 3; count of bases not matched to a gene: 11. The germline gives CDR1 SGHTA, CDR2 FQGNSA. The CDR3 loop reads CASSTPTGGDRTDTQYF. In DNA, the CDR3 is TGTGCCAGCAGCACCCCGACAGGGGGCGATAGGACAGATACGCAGTATTTT.

This clonotype was recorded a few times. This chain links TRBV20-1 with TRBJ2-7; a possible D gene is TRBD2 (5 bases). Germline V gene data show CDR1 as DFQATT and CDR2 as SNEGSKA (reference sequence). The CDR3 is made up of 12 amino acids. The CDR3 is CRPCRGFHEQYV. DNA for the CDR3: TGCAGGCCCTGCCGAGGGTTCCACGAGCAGTACGTC.